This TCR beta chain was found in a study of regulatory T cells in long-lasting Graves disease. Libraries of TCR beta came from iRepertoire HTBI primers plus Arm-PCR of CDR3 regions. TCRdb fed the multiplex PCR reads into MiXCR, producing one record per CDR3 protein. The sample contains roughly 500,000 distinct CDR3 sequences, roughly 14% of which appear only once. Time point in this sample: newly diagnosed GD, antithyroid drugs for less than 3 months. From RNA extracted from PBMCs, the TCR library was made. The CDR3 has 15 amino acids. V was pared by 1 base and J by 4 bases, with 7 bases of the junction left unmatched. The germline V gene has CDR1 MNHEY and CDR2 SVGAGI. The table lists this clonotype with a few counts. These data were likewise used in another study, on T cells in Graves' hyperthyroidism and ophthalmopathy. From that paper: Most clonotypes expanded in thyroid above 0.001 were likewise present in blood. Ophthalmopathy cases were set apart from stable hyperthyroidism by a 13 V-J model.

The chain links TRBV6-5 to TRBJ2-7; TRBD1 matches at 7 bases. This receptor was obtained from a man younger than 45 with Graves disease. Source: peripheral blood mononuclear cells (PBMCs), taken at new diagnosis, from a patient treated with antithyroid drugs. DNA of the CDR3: TGTGCCAGCAGTTACTATTCAGGGGGAGAATACGAGCAGTACTTC. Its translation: CASSYYSGGEYEQYF.